This T cell receptor (beta chain) was observed in a study of shared clonotypes between healthy human individuals. Study-wide findings and caveats: A reduction in generation probabilities was seen for non-shared clonotypes relative to those shared by all four donors.

In regard to this clone: What it binds is not known.

The genomic DNA of each subset was split evenly across several immunoSEQ plates. In the authors' methods: Owing to the provision of junction-only sequences devoid of quality scores by immunoSEQ, filtering differed. TCRdb keeps only in-frame clones here, not all; method: immunoSEQ multiplex PCR. V, J and clone size derive from that table, while D and trimming were established from the DNA sequence. This sample has 2.3 million or so clones, with just over 90% found just once. CD4+ cells yielded CD45RA+ naive and CD45RA-negative memory subsets. Trimming removed 6 bases from V and 0 bases from J, with 20 bases in between. CDR3 length equals 16 residues. Per the germline V gene, CDR1 is SQVTM and CDR2 is ANQGSEA.

The TCR was taken from a man younger than 35 in good health. Some clones in this sample may be carry-over from other donors' samples. This chain uses TRBV29-1 with TRBJ1-2; maybe TRBD1 (6 bases). Sequencing used naive CD4+ T cells from PBMCs. The subset is: CD45RA+ positively selected. Here the CDR3 reads CSVGGDPATTNYGYTF. Written as DNA, the CDR3 is TGCAGCGTCGGGGGCGACCCGGCGACTACTAACTATGGCTACACCTTC.